The entry below gives a single T cell receptor (beta chain) sequence along with its context. No antigen is known for it. The sample originates from a study of T cells in Graves' hyperthyroidism and ophthalmopathy. Points from the study as a whole: Most thyroid clonotypes expanded above 0.001 were also detected in blood.

Germline CDR1 MDHEN, CDR2 SYDVKM. V dropped 2 bases and J dropped 6; count of bases not matched to a gene: 9. The CDR3 loop spans 16 amino acids. TCR beta CDR3 sequences were amplified from RNA transcripts. When the TCR CDR3 underwent first-round RT-PCR, the HTBI primer set was used. TCRdb recomputed calls from the multiplex PCR reads with MiXCR, one row per CDR3 protein. The sample has about 460,000 distinct CDR3 sequences; less than 25% are singletons. Sequenced sample: blood. The gene calls are TRBV28 and TRBJ2-3; 9 bases fit TRBD1. The TCR originated in a woman between 70 and 85 years old with Graves' ophthalmopathy. CDR3: CASSLIFGTGSDTQYF. The CDR3 region has the DNA TGTGCCAGCAGTTTAATATTCGGGACAGGGTCCGATACGCAGTATTTT.